What follows describes a single T cell receptor (beta chain). The antigen is not known. Between the trimmed V and J ends, which lost 7 bases and 5 bases, there was a span of 10 bases. Per germline, CDR1 KGHDR and CDR2 SFDVKD. This CDR3 spans 12 amino acids. CD4+ T cells specific for antigen were expanded with viral peptide pools by the ViraFEST assay before sequencing. Isolating CD4+ T cells followed approximately 9 days of culture. Nucleocapsid antibodies were negative in the vaccine recipients, who had never had SARS-CoV-2 infection. This entry comes from a study of vaccination effects on CD4 cells after COVID-19. TCRdb's table, derived via immunoSEQ multiplex PCR, lists solely in-frame clones and lacks some. The sample carries tens of thousands of clones, about four fifths recorded once.

Sequenced material: CD4+ T cells from PBMCs cultured with HCoV-OC43 spike peptides, taken before COVID-19 vaccination. Subset meaning: HCoV-OC43 spike overlapping peptide pool stimulation. The receptor's source is a human donor who received a COVID-19 vaccine. The V gene is TRBV24-1, the J gene TRBJ2-5; no clear D. In nucleotides, the CDR3 is TGTGCCACCAGCGGGTCCCCGGAGACCCAGTACTTC. It is translated as CATSGSPETQYF.